The sequence of this TCR beta chain was determined in a study of type 1 regulatory T cells. Across the whole study: T-allo10 is a Tr1-enriched, alloantigen-specific CD4 T cell product made in vitro. Study-level findings and limits: Type 1 regulatory T cells had a more restricted TCR repertoire than non-type 1 regulatory T cells.

From the reads, TCRdb called clonotypes with MiXCR, one entry per CDR3 protein. Among roughly 71,000 distinct CDR3 sequences, roughly 20% were seen once, and the ten largest hold more than 7.5%. In germline, CDR1 is KGHDR, CDR2 SFDVKD. This CDR3 contains 17 residues. V shed 3 bases and J 2 bases; nucleotides not matched to a gene: 7. A few counts support this clonotype. Its antigen remains unidentified. The V and J genes are TRBV24-1 and TRBJ2-1; 9 bases are shared with TRBD2. Sequenced: cultured type 1 regulatory T (Tr1) cells, either the whole culture or a sorted fraction (not recorded which). The origin of this receptor is a human donor in good health. The DNA for the CDR3 is TGTGCCACCAGTGATCCCCTAGCGGGACAAACCTACAATGAGCAGTTCTTC. Protein product: CATSDPLAGQTYNEQFF.